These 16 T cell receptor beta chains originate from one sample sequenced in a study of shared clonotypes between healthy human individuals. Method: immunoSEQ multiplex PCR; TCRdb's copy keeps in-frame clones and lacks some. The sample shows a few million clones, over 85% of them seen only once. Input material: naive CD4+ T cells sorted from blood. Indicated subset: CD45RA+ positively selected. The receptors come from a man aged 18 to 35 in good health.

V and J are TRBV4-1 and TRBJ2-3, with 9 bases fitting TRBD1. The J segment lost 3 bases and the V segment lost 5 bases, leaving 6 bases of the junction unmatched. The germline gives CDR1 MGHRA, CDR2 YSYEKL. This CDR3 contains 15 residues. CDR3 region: CASSSAGQGTDTQYF. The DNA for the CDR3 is TGCGCCAGCAGCTCTGCGGGACAGGGAACAGATACGCAGTATTTT.

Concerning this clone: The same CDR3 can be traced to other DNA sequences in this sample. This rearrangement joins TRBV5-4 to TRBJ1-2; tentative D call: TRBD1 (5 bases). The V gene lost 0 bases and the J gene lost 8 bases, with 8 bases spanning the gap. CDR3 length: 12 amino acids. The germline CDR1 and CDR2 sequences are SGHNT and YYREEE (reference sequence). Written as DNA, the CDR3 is TGTGCCAGCAGCTTGGATCAGGGAGGCTACACCTTC. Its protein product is CASSLDQGGYTF.

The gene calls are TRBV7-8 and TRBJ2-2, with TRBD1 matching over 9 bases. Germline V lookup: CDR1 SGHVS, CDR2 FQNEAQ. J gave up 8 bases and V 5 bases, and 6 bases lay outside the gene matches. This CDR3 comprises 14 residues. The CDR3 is CASSEGQGTGELFF. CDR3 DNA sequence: TGTGCCAGCAGCGAAGGACAGGGGACGGGGGAGCTGTTTTTT.

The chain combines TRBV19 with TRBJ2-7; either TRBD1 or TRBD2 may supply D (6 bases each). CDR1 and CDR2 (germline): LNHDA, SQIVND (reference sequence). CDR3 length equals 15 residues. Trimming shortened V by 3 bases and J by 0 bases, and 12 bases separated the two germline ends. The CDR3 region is CASSIQGTPSYEQYF. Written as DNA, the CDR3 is TGTGCCAGTAGTATCCAGGGGACTCCCTCCTACGAGCAGTACTTC.

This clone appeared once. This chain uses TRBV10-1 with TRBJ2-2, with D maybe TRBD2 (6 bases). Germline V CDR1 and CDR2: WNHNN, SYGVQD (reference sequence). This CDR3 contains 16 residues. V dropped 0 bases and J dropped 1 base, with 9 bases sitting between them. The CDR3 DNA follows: TGCGCCAGCAGTGAGTCGGGAGGAAAGAACACCGGGGAGCTGTTTTTT. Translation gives CASSESGGKNTGELFF.

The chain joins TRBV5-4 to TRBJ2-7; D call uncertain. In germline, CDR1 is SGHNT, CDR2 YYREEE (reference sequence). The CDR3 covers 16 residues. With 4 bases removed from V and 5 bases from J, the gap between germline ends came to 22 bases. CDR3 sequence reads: CASSRRSRSGSHEQYF. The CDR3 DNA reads TGTGCCAGCAGCCGCCGCTCAAGGTCGGGTTCACACGAGCAGTACTTC.

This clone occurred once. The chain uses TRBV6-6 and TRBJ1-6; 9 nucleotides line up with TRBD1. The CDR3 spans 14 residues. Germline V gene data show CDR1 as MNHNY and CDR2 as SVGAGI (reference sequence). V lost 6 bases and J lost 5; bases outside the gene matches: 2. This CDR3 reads CASRRQGDNSPLHF. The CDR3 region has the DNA TGTGCCAGCAGGAGACAGGGGGATAATTCACCCCTCCACTTT.

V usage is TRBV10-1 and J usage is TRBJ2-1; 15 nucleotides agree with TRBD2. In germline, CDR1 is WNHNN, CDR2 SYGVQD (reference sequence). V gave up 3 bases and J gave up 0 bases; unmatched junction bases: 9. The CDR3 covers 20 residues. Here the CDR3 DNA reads TGCGCCAGCAGTGAATGGGGACTAGCGGGAGGTCCCAGCTCCTACAATGAGCAGTTCTTC. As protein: CASSEWGLAGGPSSYNEQFF.

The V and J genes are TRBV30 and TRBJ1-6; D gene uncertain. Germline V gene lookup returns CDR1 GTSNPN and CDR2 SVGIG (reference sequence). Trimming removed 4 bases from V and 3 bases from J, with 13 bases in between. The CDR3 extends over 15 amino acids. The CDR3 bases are TGTGCCTGGACACCCGGACGGAACTATAATTCACCCCTCCACTTT. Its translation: CAWTPGRNYNSPLHF. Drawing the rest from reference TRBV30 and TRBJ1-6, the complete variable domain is SQTIHQWPATLVQPVGSPLSLECTVEGTSNPNLYWYRQAAGRGLQLLFYSVGIGQISSEVPQNLSASRPQDRQFILSSKKLLLSDSGFYLCAWTPGRNYNSPLHFGNGTRLTVT.

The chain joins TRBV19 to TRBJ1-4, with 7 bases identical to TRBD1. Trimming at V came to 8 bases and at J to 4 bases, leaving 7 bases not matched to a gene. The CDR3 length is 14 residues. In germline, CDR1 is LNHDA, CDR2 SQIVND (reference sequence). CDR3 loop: CASGTGTVNEKLFF. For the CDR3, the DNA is TGTGCCAGTGGAACCGGGACAGTTAATGAAAAACTGTTTTTT.

CDR3 sequence: CASSVGLGTDVWNTIYF. In DNA, the CDR3 is TGTGCCAGCAGCGTAGGGCTTGGGACAGATGTTTGGAACACCATATATTTT. The genes are TRBV9 and TRBJ1-3; 7 bases are a match to TRBD1. The CDR3 is made up of 17 amino acids. Per germline, CDR1 SGDLS and CDR2 YYNGEE. Trimming cost V 0 bases and J 7 bases; bases outside gene matches: 13.

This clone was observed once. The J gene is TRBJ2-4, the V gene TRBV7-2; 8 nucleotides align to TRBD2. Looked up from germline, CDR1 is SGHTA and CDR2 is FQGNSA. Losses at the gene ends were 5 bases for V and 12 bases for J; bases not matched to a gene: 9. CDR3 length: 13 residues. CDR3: CASSPGGRDHQYF. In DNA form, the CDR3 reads TGTGCCAGCAGCCCGGGGGGGAGGGACCATCAGTACTTC.

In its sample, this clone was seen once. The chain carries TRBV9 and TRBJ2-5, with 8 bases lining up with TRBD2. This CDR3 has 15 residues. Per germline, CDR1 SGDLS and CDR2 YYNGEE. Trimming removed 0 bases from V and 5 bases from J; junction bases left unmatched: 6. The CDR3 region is CASSVARTSWETQYF. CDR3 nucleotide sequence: TGTGCCAGCAGCGTAGCTAGGACTAGCTGGGAGACCCAGTACTTC.

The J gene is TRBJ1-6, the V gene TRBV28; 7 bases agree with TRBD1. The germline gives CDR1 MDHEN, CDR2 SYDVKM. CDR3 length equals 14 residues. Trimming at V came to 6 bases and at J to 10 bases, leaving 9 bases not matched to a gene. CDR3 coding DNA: TGTGCCAGCAGCGGAGGACAGGCGGTCTCACCCCTCCACTTT. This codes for CASSGGQAVSPLHF.

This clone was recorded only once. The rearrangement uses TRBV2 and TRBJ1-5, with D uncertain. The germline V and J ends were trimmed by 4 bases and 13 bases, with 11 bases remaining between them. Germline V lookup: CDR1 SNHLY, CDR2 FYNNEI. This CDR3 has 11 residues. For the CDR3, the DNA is TGTGCCAGCAGTGGGAGTGGAGGACAGCATTTT. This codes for CASSGSGGQHF.

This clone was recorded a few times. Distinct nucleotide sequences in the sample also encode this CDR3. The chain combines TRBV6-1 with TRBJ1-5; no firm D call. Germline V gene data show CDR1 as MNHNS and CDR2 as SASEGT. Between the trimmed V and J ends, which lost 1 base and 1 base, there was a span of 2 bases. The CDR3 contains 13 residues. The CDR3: CASSEGSNQPQHF. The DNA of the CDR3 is TGTGCCAGCAGTGAAGGGAGCAATCAGCCCCAGCATTTT.